Described below is a single T cell receptor (beta chain) sequence and its context. What it recognizes is unknown. This sample was taken from a study of T cell responses to AZD1222 COVID-19 vaccine. General observations from the study: Vaccine-associated CD4 TCRs ranged over spike, dominating at 160-218 and 743-854. Baseline antibody screening turned up just a handful of seropositive AZD1222 recipients.

Assay used: immunoSEQ multiplex PCR; TCRdb lists only in-frame clones, some missing. The repertoire holds about 140,000 clones, with 80% to 90% as singletons. CDR3 size: 14 residues. The source was peripheral blood, collected on day 0 of AZD1222 vaccination. V gene TRBV12-2 combines with J gene TRBJ2-7. TRBV12-2 is a known pseudogene. The receptor was derived from an adult in good health. The CDR3 reads CASHLRRGHREQYF. Written as DNA, the CDR3 is TGTGCAAGTCATTTAAGGAGGGGACACCGGGAGCAGTACTTC.